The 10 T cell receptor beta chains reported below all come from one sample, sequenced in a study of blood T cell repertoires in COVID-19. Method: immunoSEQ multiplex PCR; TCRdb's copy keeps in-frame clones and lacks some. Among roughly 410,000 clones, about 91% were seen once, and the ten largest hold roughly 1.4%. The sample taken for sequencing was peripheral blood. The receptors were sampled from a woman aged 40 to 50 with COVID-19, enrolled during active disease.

The CDR3 bases are TGTGCCACCAGCAGAGCCCAGGGACAGGGGGCCGCTGAAGCTTTCTTT. The encoded protein is CATSRAQGQGAAEAFF. This rearrangement joins TRBV15 to TRBJ1-1; 12 bases fit TRBD1. Germline CDR1 LNHNV, CDR2 YYDKDF (reference sequence). The CDR3 has 16 residues. With 1 base clipped from V and 6 bases from J, the junction kept 6 bases outside the gene matches.

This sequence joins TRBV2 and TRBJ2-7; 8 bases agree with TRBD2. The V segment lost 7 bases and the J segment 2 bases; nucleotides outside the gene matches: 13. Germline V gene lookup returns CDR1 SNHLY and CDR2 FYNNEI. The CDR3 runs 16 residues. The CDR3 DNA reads TGTGCCAGCATTACCACAGCGGGAGATGAAGCCTACGAGCAGTACTTC. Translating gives CASITTAGDEAYEQYF.

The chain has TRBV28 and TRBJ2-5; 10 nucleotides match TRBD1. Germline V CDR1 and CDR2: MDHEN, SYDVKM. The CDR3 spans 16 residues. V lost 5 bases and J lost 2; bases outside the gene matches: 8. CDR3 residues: CASSRPGTGAQETQYF. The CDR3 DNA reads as TGTGCCAGCAGTCGACCCGGGACAGGGGCACAAGAGACCCAGTACTTC. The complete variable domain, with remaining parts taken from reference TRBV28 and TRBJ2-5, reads DVKVTQSSRYLVKRTGEKVFLECVQDMDHENMFWYRQDPGLGLRLIYFSYDVKMKEKGDIPEGYSVSREKKERFSLILESASTNQTSMYLCASSRPGTGAQETQYFGPGTRLLVL.

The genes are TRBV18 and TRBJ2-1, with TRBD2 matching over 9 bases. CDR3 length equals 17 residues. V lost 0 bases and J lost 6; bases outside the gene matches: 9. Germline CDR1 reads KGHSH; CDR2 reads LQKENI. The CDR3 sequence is CASSPPGSSGIPNEQFF. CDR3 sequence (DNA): TGTGCCAGCTCACCACCGGGGTCTAGCGGGATCCCCAATGAGCAGTTCTTC.

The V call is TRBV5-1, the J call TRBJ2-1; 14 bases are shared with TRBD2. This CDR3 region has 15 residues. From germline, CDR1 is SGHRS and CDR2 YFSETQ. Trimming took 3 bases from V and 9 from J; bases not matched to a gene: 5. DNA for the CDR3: TGCGCCAGCAGCTGGGGGACTAGCGGGAGTAGTGAGCAGTTCTTC. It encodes CASSWGTSGSSEQFF.

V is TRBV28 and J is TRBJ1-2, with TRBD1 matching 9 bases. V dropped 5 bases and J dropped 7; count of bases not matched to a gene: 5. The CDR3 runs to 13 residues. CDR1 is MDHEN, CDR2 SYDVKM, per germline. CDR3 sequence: CASSPGTGSGYTF. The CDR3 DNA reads TGTGCCAGCAGTCCAGGGACAGGGAGTGGCTACACCTTC.

CDR3 protein: CASSQDSGSNYGYTF. The CDR3 coding sequence is TGCGCCAGCAGCCAAGATTCGGGGAGCAACTATGGCTACACCTTC. The chain links TRBV4-3 to TRBJ1-2, with no clear D. The V gene lost 0 bases and the J gene lost 2 bases, with 10 bases spanning the gap. Germline V gene data show CDR1 as LGHNA and CDR2 as YSLEER. This CDR3 spans 15 amino acids.

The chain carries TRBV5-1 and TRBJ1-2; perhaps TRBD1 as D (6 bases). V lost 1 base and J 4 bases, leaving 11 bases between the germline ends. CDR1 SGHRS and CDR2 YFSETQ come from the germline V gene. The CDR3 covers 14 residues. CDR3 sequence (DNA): TGCGCCAGCAGCTTGATGGACAGTAGCTATGGCTACACCTTC. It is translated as CASSLMDSSYGYTF.

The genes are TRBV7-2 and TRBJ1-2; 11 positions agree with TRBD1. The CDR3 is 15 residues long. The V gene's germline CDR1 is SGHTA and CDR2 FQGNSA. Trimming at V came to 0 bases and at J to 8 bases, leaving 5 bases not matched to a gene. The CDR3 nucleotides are TGTGCCAGCAGCTTAGCGTCCGGGACAGGGGGAGGCTACACCTTC. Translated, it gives CASSLASGTGGGYTF.

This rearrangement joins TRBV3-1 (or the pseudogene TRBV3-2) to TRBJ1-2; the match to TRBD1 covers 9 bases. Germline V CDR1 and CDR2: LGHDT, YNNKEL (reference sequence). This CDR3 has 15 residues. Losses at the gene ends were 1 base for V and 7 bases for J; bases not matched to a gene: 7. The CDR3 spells CASSQGTGVRSGYTF. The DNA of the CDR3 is TGTGCCAGCAGCCAAGGGACAGGGGTGAGGAGTGGCTACACCTTC.